The T cell receptor (beta chain) described here comes from a study of T cells expressing NK-cell markers. TCRdb derives one entry per CDR3 protein from the 5' RACE reads, leaving out DNA. This repertoire comprises about 550,000 distinct CDR3 sequences; its ten largest clones make up under 4.5%. Germline values: CDR1 MNHEY, CDR2 SVGAGI. The CDR3 runs to 15 residues. The chain couples TRBV6-5 to TRBJ2-7; TCRdb lists TRBD1, though no DNA is available to test this call. Sequences were obtained from blood T cells: a sorted CD56 or NKG2C T cell subset, CD4+ or CD8+ T cells, or bulk PBMC T cells (not recorded which). The clonotype was recovered from a man aged 18 to 35 in good health. This CDR3 reads CASRYTTWGSYEQYF.